This entry lists 20 T cell receptor beta chains sequenced from one sample in a study of OX40 agonist ivuxolimab in advanced cancers. The assay was immunoSEQ multiplex PCR, and TCRdb's table has in-frame clones only and misses some. The sample lists some 86,000 clones; approximately 86% were seen once. The sample consisted of CD4+ or CD8+ T cells sorted from blood, taken in a trial of the OX40 agonist ivuxolimab. These receptors were obtained from an adult with an advanced solid tumor such as melanoma, head and neck, liver or kidney cancer.

This clone was seen once. The chain joins TRBV27 to TRBJ2-6; D not resolved. This CDR3 is built from 15 residues. The ends were cut back, 3 bases at V and 0 bases at J, with 6 bases in the middle. Looked up from germline, CDR1 is MNHEY and CDR2 is SMNVEV (reference sequence). CDR3 nucleotides: TGTGCCAGCAGTTTTGGGTACTCTGGGGCCAACGTCCTGACTTTC. Protein product: CASSFGYSGANVLTF.

J is TRBJ2-7 and V is TRBV4-3; a possible D gene is TRBD2 (5 bases). V dropped 1 base and J dropped 0 bases, with 7 bases sitting between them. Germline V gene data show CDR1 as LGHNA and CDR2 as YSLEER. The CDR3 runs 14 residues. Here the CDR3 DNA reads TGCGCCAGCAGCCAAGTCCGGGACTCCTACGAGCAGTACTTC. Protein product: CASSQVRDSYEQYF.

This clone was found once. The rearrangement joins TRBV7-8 to TRBJ2-2; 10 bases are a match to TRBD2. Germline CDR1 reads SGHVS; CDR2 reads FQNEAQ. With V trimmed by 5 bases and J by 6 bases, 12 bases remained unmatched. This CDR3 is built from 17 residues. The CDR3 DNA reads TGTGCCAGCAGCCCCCGGACTAGCGGCGTAGGGGCCGGGGAGCTGTTTTTT. Its translation is CASSPRTSGVGAGELFF.

V is TRBV2 and J is TRBJ2-1; the match to TRBD2 covers 12 bases. Germline V lookup: CDR1 SNHLY, CDR2 FYNNEI. The junction had 5 bases not matched to a gene; V was cut back by 6 bases and J by 2 bases. The CDR3 sequence is 16 residues long. As DNA, the CDR3 is TGTGCCAGCAGGGCTAGCGGGGGGGTCCCCTACAATGAGCAGTTCTTC. Translating gives CASRASGGVPYNEQFF.

The V call is TRBV5-4, the J call TRBJ2-3; 11 bases fit TRBD1. The CDR3 sequence is 15 residues long. Germline V gives CDR1 SGHNT, CDR2 YYREEE (reference sequence). Trimming cost V 4 bases and J 1 base; bases outside gene matches: 2. In nucleotides, the CDR3 is TGTGCCAGCAGCGGACAGGGGGCCGGCACAGATACGCAGTATTTT. It specifies CASSGQGAGTDTQYF.

The J gene is TRBJ1-1, the V gene TRBV5-1; D is unclear. The CDR3 is 15 residues long. Trimming removed 1 base at V and 3 bases at J, with 13 bases between. Germline V gives CDR1 SGHRS, CDR2 YFSETQ. The CDR3 DNA reads as TGCGCCAGCAGCTTGCTCCCGGGTGTCGACACTGAAGCTTTCTTT. Its protein is CASSLLPGVDTEAFF. The full variable domain, rest sourced from reference TRBV5-1 and TRBJ1-1, is KAGVTQTPRYLIKTRGQQVTLSCSPISGHRSVSWYQQTPGQGLQFLFEYFSETQRNKGNFPGRFSGRQFSNSRSEMNVSTLELGDSALYLCASSLLPGVDTEAFFGQGTRLTVV.

The CDR3 reads CASSLSHTVNYGYTF. CDR3 nucleotides: TGTGCCAGCAGCTTATCCCATACAGTAAACTATGGCTACACCTTC. V gene TRBV7-8 combines with J gene TRBJ1-2; D remains ambiguous. The CDR3 is made up of 15 amino acids. Germline loops: CDR1 SGHVS, CDR2 FQNEAQ. V was pared by 2 bases and J by 2 bases, with 12 bases between.

V and J are TRBV9 and TRBJ2-3; the D is unclear. The CDR3 spans 12 residues. The V and J ends lost 4 bases and 4 bases respectively, with 7 bases between them. Germline V gene lookup returns CDR1 SGDLS and CDR2 YYNGEE. The CDR3 sequence is CASSFYSDTQYF. Here the CDR3 DNA reads TGTGCCAGCAGCTTCTATTCAGATACGCAGTATTTT.

V is TRBV19 and J is TRBJ2-5; 8 bases agree with TRBD1. The V gene end was trimmed by 5 bases and the J gene end by 5 bases; junction bases not matched to a gene: 7. This CDR3 has 14 amino acids. Germline V gene lookup returns CDR1 LNHDA and CDR2 SQIVND (reference sequence). The CDR3 is CASSGDRWFETQYF. The CDR3 DNA is TGTGCCAGTAGTGGGGACAGGTGGTTTGAGACCCAGTACTTC.

V gene TRBV6-5 combines with J gene TRBJ1-2; 8 positions match TRBD1. The CDR3 loop spans 11 amino acids. Germline values: CDR1 MNHEY, CDR2 SVGAGI. With 10 bases clipped from V and 8 bases from J, the junction kept 6 bases outside the gene matches. The DNA for the CDR3 is TGTGCCACCGAGGACAGGGTCGGCTACACCTTC. It is translated as CATEDRVGYTF.

The chain uses TRBV19 and TRBJ1-1; 8 nucleotides align to TRBD1. The CDR3 has 14 residues. CDR1 is LNHDA and CDR2 is SQIVND in the germline V gene (reference sequence). The V and J ends lost 6 bases and 6 bases, in that order; junction bases with no gene match: 9. The CDR3 loop is CASRRQGPYSEAFF. The CDR3 DNA reads as TGTGCCAGTAGACGACAGGGGCCCTACTCTGAAGCTTTCTTT.

V and J are TRBV30 and TRBJ2-3, with 7 bases identical to TRBD2. Germline trimming cut 5 bases from V and 4 bases from J; bases unmatched to any gene: 6. Germline lookup yields CDR1 GTSNPN and CDR2 SVGIG (reference sequence). This CDR3 comprises 13 residues. The CDR3, as DNA: TGTGCCTGGGAGGGAGGGTTCGCAGATACGCAGTATTTT. It specifies CAWEGGFADTQYF.

V and J are TRBV7-3 and TRBJ2-2; D gene unclear. The germline V gene has CDR1 SGHTA and CDR2 FQGTGA. Trimming stripped 0 bases from V and 7 bases from J, with 9 bases between. The CDR3 has 14 amino acids. The CDR3 DNA is TGTGCCAGCAGCTTAACCCCGAAAGTCGGGGAGCTGTTTTTT. Translating it yields CASSLTPKVGELFF.

The V call is TRBV27, the J call TRBJ2-3; D uncertain. The CDR3 loop spans 15 amino acids. Germline-derived CDR1 and CDR2 are MNHEY and SMNVEV (reference sequence). Between the trimmed V and J ends, which lost 5 bases and 8 bases, there was a span of 20 bases. The CDR3 region has the DNA TGTGCCAGCAGTCCCCAACTTGGGCCGCTGGGTACGCAGTATTTT. Translating gives CASSPQLGPLGTQYF.

The chain uses TRBV19 and TRBJ1-1; weak D call: TRBD1 (5 bases). Germline CDR1 reads LNHDA; CDR2 reads SQIVND (reference sequence). With 3 bases removed from V and 3 bases from J, the gap between germline ends came to 14 bases. The CDR3 consists of 15 residues. CDR3: CASSITGGGDTEAFF. DNA for the CDR3: TGTGCCAGTAGTATCACCGGGGGAGGGGACACTGAAGCTTTCTTT. Full variable domain (rest looked up from reference TRBV19 and TRBJ1-1): DGGITQSPKYLFRKEGQNVTLSCEQNLNHDAMYWYRQDPGQGLRLIYYSQIVNDFQKGDIAEGYSVSREKKESFPLTVTSAQKNPTAFYLCASSITGGGDTEAFFGQGTRLTVV.

The rearrangement uses TRBV5-5 and TRBJ2-7; no clear D. This CDR3 comprises 15 residues. Germline CDR1 SGHKS, CDR2 YYEKEE (reference sequence). The V gene lost 4 bases and the J gene lost 7 bases, with 21 bases spanning the gap. The CDR3 DNA is TGTGCCAGCAGCGGTTGGGTACTCGGCACTACGGAGCAGTACTTC. It yields the protein CASSGWVLGTTEQYF.

The rearrangement links TRBV10-2 to TRBJ1-2; 8 nucleotides match TRBD1. Germline values: CDR1 WSHSY, CDR2 SAAADI. J lost 2 bases, V lost 6 bases, and 2 bases had no gene match. The CDR3 length is 13 residues. The CDR3 nucleotides are TGCGCCAGCAGAGGGGACAGGAACTATGGCTACACCTTC. This translates into CASRGDRNYGYTF.

This chain connects TRBV29-1 to TRBJ1-2; D not resolved. Germline V CDR1 and CDR2: SQVTM, ANQGSEA. This CDR3 has 11 residues. Trimming removed 4 bases from V and 8 bases from J, with 11 bases in between. As DNA, the CDR3 is TGCAGCGTTGTGGAGACTTCAGGCTACACCTTC. Its protein is CSVVETSGYTF.

The chain links TRBV30 to TRBJ1-1; D is uncertain. Per the germline V gene, CDR1 is GTSNPN and CDR2 is SVGIG (reference sequence). Trimming shortened V by 2 bases and J by 1 base, and 8 bases separated the two germline ends. The CDR3 is 13 residues long. This CDR3 is CAWSLEKNTEAFF. CDR3 in DNA: TGTGCCTGGAGTTTAGAGAAGAACACTGAAGCTTTCTTT.

The chain combines TRBV6-5 with TRBJ2-1; weak D call: TRBD2 (5 bases). The CDR3 is 14 amino acids. The germline CDR1 and CDR2 sequences are MNHEY and SVGAGI. V was pared by 6 bases and J by 5 bases, with 14 bases between. The CDR3 region is CASRVGRLHNEQFF. The DNA for the CDR3 is TGTGCCAGCAGGGTAGGGAGACTACACAATGAGCAGTTCTTC.